The clone carrying this TCR beta chain showed up just a few times. Its antigen is unidentified. These data originate in a study of shared clonotypes between healthy human individuals. Study at large: Researchers assigned three CD4 naive, three CD4 memory, two CD8 naive and one CD8 memory plate to each donor.

V was pared by 3 bases and J by 0 bases, with 8 bases of the junction left unmatched. From germline, CDR1 is SGHDT and CDR2 YYEEEE. The CDR3 contains 16 residues. Overall study findings and caveats: Lower generation probabilities were found for non-shared clonotypes than for those shared by all four donors. Several donors held roughly 5% of naive CD4 clonotypes in common.

Template for every sorted-subset replicate PCR totaled about 200 ng DNA, about 30,000 T cell genomes. Produced via immunoSEQ multiplex PCR; TCRdb's table is partial and in-frame only. The repertoire holds fewer than 200,000 clones, with 66% as singletons. The material sequenced was memory CD4+ T cells sorted from blood. Subset specified: CD45RA-negative fraction. This receptor was taken from a man aged 25 to 45 in good health. The chain employs TRBV5-6 and TRBJ1-1, with 7 bases that match TRBD1. The CDR3 DNA follows: TGTGCCAGCAGCTCGAGACAGGGTTGGATGAACACTGAAGCTTTCTTT. It translates to CASSSRQGWMNTEAFF. The full variable domain, with the rest looked up from reference TRBV5-6 and TRBJ1-1, is DAGVTQSPTHLIKTRGQQVTLRCSPKSGHDTVSWYQQALGQGPQFIFQYYEEEERQRGNFPDRFSGHQFPNYSSELNVNALLLGDSALYLCASSSRQGWMNTEAFFGQGTRLTVV.